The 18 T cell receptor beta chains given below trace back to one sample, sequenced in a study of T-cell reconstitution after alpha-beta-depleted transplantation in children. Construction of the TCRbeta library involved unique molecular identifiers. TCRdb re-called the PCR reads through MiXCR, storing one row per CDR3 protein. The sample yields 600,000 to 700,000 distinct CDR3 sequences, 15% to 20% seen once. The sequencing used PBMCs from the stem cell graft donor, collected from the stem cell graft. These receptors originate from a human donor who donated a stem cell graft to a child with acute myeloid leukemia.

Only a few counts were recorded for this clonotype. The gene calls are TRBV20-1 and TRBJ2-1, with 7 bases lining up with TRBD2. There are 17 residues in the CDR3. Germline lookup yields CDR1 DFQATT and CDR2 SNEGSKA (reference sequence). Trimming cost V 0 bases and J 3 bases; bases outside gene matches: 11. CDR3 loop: CSARDLRGGSLYNEQFF. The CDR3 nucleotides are TGCAGTGCTAGAGATTTACGCGGGGGATCTCTCTACAATGAGCAGTTCTTC.

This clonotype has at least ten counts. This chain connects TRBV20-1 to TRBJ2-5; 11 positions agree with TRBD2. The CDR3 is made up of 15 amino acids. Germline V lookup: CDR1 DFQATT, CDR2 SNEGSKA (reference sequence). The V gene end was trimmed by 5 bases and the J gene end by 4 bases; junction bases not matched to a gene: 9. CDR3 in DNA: TGCAGTGCTCCAAAACTAGCGGGGGCACCAGAGACCCAGTACTTC. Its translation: CSAPKLAGAPETQYF.

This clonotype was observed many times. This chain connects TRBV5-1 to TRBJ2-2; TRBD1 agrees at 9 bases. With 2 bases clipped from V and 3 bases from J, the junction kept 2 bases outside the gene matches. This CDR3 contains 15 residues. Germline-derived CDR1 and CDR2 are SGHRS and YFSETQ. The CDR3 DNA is TGCGCCAGCAGCTTTGGGGACAGGGACACCGGGGAGCTGTTTTTT. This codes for CASSFGDRDTGELFF.

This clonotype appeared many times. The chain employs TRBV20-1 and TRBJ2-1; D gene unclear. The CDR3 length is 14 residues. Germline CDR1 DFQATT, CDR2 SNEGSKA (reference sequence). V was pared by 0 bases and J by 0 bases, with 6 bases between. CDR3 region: CSARDQSSYNEQFF. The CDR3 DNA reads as TGCAGTGCTAGAGACCAAAGCTCCTACAATGAGCAGTTCTTC.

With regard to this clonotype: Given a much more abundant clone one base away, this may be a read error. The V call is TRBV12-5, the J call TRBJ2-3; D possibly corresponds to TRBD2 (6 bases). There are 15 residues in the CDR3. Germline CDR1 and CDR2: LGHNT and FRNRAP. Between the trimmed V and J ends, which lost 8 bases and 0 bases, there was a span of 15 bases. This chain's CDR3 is CASSPGLSSTDTQYF. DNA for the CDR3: TGTGCTAGTTCCCCGGGACTGTCTAGCACAGATACGCAGTATTTT. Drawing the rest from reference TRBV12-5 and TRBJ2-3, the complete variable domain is DARVTQTPRHKVTEMGQEVTMRCQPILGHNTVFWYRQTMMQGLELLAYFRNRAPLDDSGMPKDRFSAEMPDATLATLKIQPSEPRDSAVYFCASSPGLSSTDTQYFGPGTRLTVL.

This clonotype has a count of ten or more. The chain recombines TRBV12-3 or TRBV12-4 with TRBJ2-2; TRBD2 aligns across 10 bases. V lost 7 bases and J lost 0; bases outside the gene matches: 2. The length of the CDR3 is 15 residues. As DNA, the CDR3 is TGTGCCAGCATTCTAGCGGGGGCGAACACCGGGGAGCTGTTTTTT. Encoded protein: CASILAGANTGELFF.

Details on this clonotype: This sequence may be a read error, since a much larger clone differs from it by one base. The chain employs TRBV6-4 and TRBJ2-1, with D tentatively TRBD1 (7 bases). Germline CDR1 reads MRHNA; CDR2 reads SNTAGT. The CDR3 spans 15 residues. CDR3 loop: CASGEGQGGFNEQFF. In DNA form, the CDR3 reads TGTGCCAGCGGTGAAGGCCAGGGGGGATTTAATGAGCAGTTCTTC.

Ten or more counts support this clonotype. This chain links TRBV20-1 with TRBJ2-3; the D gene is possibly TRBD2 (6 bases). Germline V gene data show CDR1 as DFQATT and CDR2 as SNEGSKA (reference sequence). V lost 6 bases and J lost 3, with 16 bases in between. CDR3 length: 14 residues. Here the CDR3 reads CSASTSPSTDTQYF. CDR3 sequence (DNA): TGCAGTGCCTCTACTAGCCCGAGTACAGATACGCAGTATTTT.

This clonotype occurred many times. Here the CDR3 DNA reads TGTGCCAGCAGTGGGGGGCAGGAAAAACTGTTTTTT. Protein: CASSGGQEKLFF. This chain links TRBV27 with TRBJ1-4; TRBD1 is a possible D gene (6 bases). The CDR3 covers 12 residues. V dropped 5 bases and J dropped 8 bases, with 9 bases sitting between them. CDR1 and CDR2 (germline): MNHEY, SMNVEV (reference sequence).

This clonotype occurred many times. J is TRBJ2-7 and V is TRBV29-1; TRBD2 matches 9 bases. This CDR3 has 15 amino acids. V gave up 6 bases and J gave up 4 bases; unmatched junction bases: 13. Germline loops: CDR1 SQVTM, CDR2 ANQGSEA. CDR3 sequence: CSVTGLAVPLYEQYF. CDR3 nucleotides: TGCAGCGTGACGGGACTAGCCGTACCCCTTTACGAGCAGTACTTC.

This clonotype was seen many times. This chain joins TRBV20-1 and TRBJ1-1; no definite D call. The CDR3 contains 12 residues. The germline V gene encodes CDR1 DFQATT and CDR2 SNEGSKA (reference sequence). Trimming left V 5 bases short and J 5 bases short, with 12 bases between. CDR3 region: CSAVGSRTEAFF. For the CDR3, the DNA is TGCAGTGCTGTGGGATCTAGGACTGAAGCTTTCTTT.

The CDR3 here is CASSYDSLDTQYF. The DNA for the CDR3 is TGTGCCAGCAGTTACGACTCCTTGGATACGCAGTATTTT. The chain couples TRBV6-2 or TRBV6-3 to TRBJ2-3; D is unclear. V was shortened by 2 bases and J by 6 bases, with 9 bases between the two germline ends. From germline, CDR1 is MNHEY and CDR2 SVGEGT. The CDR3 contains 13 residues.

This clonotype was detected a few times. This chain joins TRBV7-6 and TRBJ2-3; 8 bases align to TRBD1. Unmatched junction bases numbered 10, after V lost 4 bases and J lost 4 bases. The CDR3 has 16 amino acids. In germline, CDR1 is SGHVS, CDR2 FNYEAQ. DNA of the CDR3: TGTGCCAGCAGCTACGGACAGGGCAGGGGGTCAGATACGCAGTATTTT. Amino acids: CASSYGQGRGSDTQYF. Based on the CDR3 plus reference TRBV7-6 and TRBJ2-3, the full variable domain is GAGVSQSPRYKVTKRGQDVALRCDPISGHVSLYWYRQALGQGPEFLTYFNYEAQQDKSGLPNDRFSAERPEGSISTLTIQRTEQRDSAMYRCASSYGQGRGSDTQYFGPGTRLTVL.

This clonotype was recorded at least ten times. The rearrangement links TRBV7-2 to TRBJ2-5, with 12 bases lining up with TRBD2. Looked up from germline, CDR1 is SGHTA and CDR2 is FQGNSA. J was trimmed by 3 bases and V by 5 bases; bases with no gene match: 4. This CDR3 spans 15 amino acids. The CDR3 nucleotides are TGTGCCAGCAGCCCTAGCGGGGGGGTGGAAGAGACCCAGTACTTC. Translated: CASSPSGGVEETQYF.

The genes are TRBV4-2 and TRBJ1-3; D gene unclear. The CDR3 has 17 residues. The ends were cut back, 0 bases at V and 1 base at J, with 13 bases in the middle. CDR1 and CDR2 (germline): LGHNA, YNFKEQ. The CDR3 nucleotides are TGTGCCAGCAGCCAAGAAAGGTCGTGGGGTTCTGGAAACACCATATATTTT. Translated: CASSQERSWGSGNTIYF.

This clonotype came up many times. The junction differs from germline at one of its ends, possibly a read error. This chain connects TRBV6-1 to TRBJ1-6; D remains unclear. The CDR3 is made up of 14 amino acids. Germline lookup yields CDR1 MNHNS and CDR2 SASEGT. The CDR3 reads CASSRRQDNSPLHF. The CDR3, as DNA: TGTGCCAGCAGTCGAAGACAAGATAACTCACCCCTCCACTTT.

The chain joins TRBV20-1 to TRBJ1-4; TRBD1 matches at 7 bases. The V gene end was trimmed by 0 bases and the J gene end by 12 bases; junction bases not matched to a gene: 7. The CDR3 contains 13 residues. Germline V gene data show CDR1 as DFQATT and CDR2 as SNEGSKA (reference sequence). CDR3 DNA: TGCAGTGCTAGAGAGATGACAGGGTTACAACTGTTTTTT. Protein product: CSAREMTGLQLFF.

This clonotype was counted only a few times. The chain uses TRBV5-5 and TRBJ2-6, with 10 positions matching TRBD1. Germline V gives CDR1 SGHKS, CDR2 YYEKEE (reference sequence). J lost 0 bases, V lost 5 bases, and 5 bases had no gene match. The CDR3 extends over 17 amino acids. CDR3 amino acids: CASRSTGGVSGANVLTF. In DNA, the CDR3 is TGTGCCAGCAGATCGACAGGGGGCGTCTCTGGGGCCAACGTCCTGACTTTC.